This entry is about one TCR beta chain. This clonotype came up many times. Its antigen has not been determined. Qualities for individual bases were not recorded, and no much larger clone is one base off. The CDR3 goes from the cysteine to the phenylalanine over 16 residues. The retained sequence is limited to the CDR3, 48 bases, with the frame set at the first base. The V and J ends are trimmed by 1 base and 0 bases, leaving 12 bases between them. The germline V gene yields MNHGY for CDR1 and SVAAGI for CDR2. The ophthalmopathy patients had moderately to severely active disease, with a Clinical Activity Score of 3 or higher, a NOSPECS grade of 4 or higher, and a disease duration of less than 3 months. Patients with other autoimmune diseases, uncontrolled infections, pregnancy or lactation were excluded. Clinical symptoms, serum thyroxine, TRAb, thyroid ultrasound and orbital computed tomography formed the basis of the diagnosis. Using Ficoll-Paque density gradient centrifugation, PBMCs were isolated from 8.5 to 10 ml of fresh peripheral blood. Trizol reagent was used to extract the total RNA, and its quality was then checked on an Agilent 2100 Bioanalyzer.

This specimen belongs to a study of Graves' ophthalmopathy and Graves' hyperthyroidism (dated by TCRdb to 2016 to 2018). Some background on the complete study: Peripheral blood samples were taken at the time of initial diagnosis, before any treatment was given. To tell Graves' ophthalmopathy apart from Graves' hyperthyroidism, and to predict which patients would progress to ophthalmopathy, the study relied on TCR beta repertoire signatures. In total, some 130 blood samples were TCR-sequenced: approximately 42 ophthalmopathy, some 72 hyperthyroidism and some 17 hyperthyroidism-to-ophthalmopathy patients. To explore V-J signatures that separate ophthalmopathy from hyperthyroidism, a discovery set of 100 patients was enrolled, consisting of more than 40 with ophthalmopathy and around 60 with stable hyperthyroidism. The independent validation cohort included around 19 hyperthyroidism patients plus 17 patients who later progressed from hyperthyroidism to ophthalmopathy. In about six hyperthyroidism patients, T-cell repertoires of thyroid tissue and blood were compared. After sampling, hyperthyroidism patients received methimazole starting at 30 mg daily, and ophthalmopathy patients received high-dose intravenous methylprednisolone.

The investigation overall reported the following: Sample size was not predetermined statistically, and investigators were not blinded to group allocation. Most expanded thyroid clonotypes with a frequency above 0.001 also appeared in blood, which suggests that blood repertoires may reflect the immune response in the thyroid. In cross-validation, the 13-signature model distinguished ophthalmopathy from stable hyperthyroidism with roughly 90% sensitivity and around 81% specificity, and in the test set the corresponding values were about 80% and 75%. In validation, the model predicted ophthalmopathy progression with about 71% sensitivity and around 72% specificity; roughly 12 predicted patients were CT-confirmed with GO in a median of approximately 6.2 months.

For repertoire sequencing, TCR beta CDR3 regions were amplified from RNA transcripts. A first-round RT-PCR used HTBI primers with the Qiagen OneStep RT-PCR kit, followed by a second-round multiplex PCR, size selection and purification. The libraries underwent paired-end sequencing with 100 bp reads on an Illumina HiSeq2000. The authors' analysis ran thus. Reads were processed with SOAPnuke, discarding reads with adapters, uncalled bases, mean Phred below 15, or no exact constant-primer or identifier match. COPE v1.2.5 was used to merge high-quality paired reads. Clonotypes were defined as unique nucleotide sequences and were aligned to IMGT TRB V, D and J references using MiTCR v1.1. The analysis was limited to V-J combinations with a frequency above 0.0001, which together covered 98% to 99.2% of repertoires. For each V-J combination, a TCR clonal expansion and chaos score was defined as F50 clonal expansion divided by the chaos observed in the TCRdist matrix. Welch's t-statistics and random forest were used to reduce the features to 13 V-J combinations, which were then used as input to a naive Bayes classifier. The similarity between thyroid and blood repertoires was quantified using the Morisita-Horn index. The public reads were reprocessed in TCRdb via fastp at Q25 and MiXCR, keeping in-frame beta chains. For every CDR3 protein sequence, its rows merge into one entry that carries the most common genes and DNA. For this entry, the V and J calls and clone size follow TCRdb and not the study's own pipeline. The table for this sample lists 300,000 to 350,000 distinct CDR3 sequences; roughly 15% of them were counted only once. 12% of the sample comes from the top ten.

This sequence was found in an adult man with Graves' ophthalmopathy. This receptor chain uses TRBV6-9 and TRBJ1-1; the D gene is perhaps TRBD1, on 5 matching bases. Sequenced material: peripheral blood. The sequenced DNA is TGTGCCAGCAGTTATTGGGGGGGATCCATGAACACTGAAGCTTTCTTT. Translated, this is CASSYWGGSMNTEAFF.